The 32 T cell receptor beta chains below were found in one sample sequenced in a study of cytomegalovirus exposure and HLA in healthy donors. The PCR was carried out with 60 Vbeta primers and 13 Jbeta primers. Profiled with immunoSEQ multiplex PCR; TCRdb holds only in-frame clones, not every one. The sample records about 120,000 clones, 80% being singletons. Sequencing was performed on PBMCs. Every receptor here comes from a female donor in good health and CMV-seropositive.

The chain links TRBV7-2 to TRBJ2-1; 8 bases agree with TRBD2. The CDR3 consists of 18 residues. J was trimmed by 3 bases and V by 0 bases; bases with no gene match: 10. Germline loops: CDR1 SGHTA, CDR2 FQGNSA. The CDR3 here is CASSLAGPSGPLYNEQFF. In DNA, the CDR3 is TGTGCCAGCAGCTTAGCTGGGCCTAGCGGGCCCCTCTACAATGAGCAGTTCTTC.

The table lists this clone with a count of one. The CDR3 sequence: CASSYSGTGYGTIYF. In nucleotides, the CDR3 is TGTGCCAGCAGTTACTCCGGGACAGGGTACGGCACCATATATTTT. This rearrangement joins TRBV6-5 to TRBJ1-3; TRBD1 aligns across 9 bases. Per the germline V gene, CDR1 is MNHEY and CDR2 is SVGAGI. This CDR3 has 15 residues. The V gene end was trimmed by 0 bases and the J gene end by 9 bases; junction bases not matched to a gene: 6.

V usage is TRBV7-2 and J usage is TRBJ2-2; D not certain. There are 14 residues in the CDR3. The germline V gene encodes CDR1 SGHTA and CDR2 FQGNSA. The ends were cut back, 0 bases at V and 6 bases at J, with 8 bases in the middle. CDR3 sequence (DNA): TGTGCCAGCAGCTTAGCATCTGTGTCCGGGGAGCTGTTTTTT. Protein: CASSLASVSGELFF.

This chain joins TRBV7-9 and TRBJ2-1, with TRBD1 identical over 9 bases. The trim removed 0 bases at V and 0 bases at J, leaving 6 bases unmatched. The CDR3 totals 18 residues. Germline values: CDR1 SEHNR, CDR2 FQNEAQ (reference sequence). The CDR3 region has the DNA TGTGCCAGCAGCTTAGCCTCAGGGACAGGGAGCTCCTACAATGAGCAGTTCTTC. Residues: CASSLASGTGSSYNEQFF.

The gene calls are TRBV5-4 and TRBJ2-1; possibly TRBD2 for D (5 bases). CDR1 is SGHNT, CDR2 YYREEE, per germline (reference sequence). Trimming cost V 1 base and J 8 bases, with 16 bases left between them. The CDR3 has 15 amino acids. The CDR3 DNA reads as TGTGCCAGCAGCTTGAAAGGAGGCGGACTCGATGAGCAGTTCTTC. Protein: CASSLKGGGLDEQFF. The full variable domain, its missing parts supplied by reference TRBV5-4 and TRBJ2-1, is ETGVTQSPTHLIKTRGQQVTLRCSSQSGHNTVSWYQQALGQGPQFIFQYYREEENGRGNFPPRFSGLQFPNYSSELNVNALELDDSALYLCASSLKGGGLDEQFFGPGTRLTVL.

This clone was seen only a few times. The chain couples TRBV4-3 to TRBJ1-2; perhaps TRBD1 as D (5 bases). The V end was cut by 1 base, the J end by 5 bases, with 17 bases between. Germline V CDR1 and CDR2: LGHNA, YSLEER. The CDR3 sequence is 16 residues long. The CDR3 loop is CASSQVPGSQSYGYTF. The CDR3 DNA follows: TGCGCCAGCAGCCAAGTTCCAGGGTCCCAATCGTATGGCTACACCTTC.

CDR3 nucleotide sequence: TGCAGCGTTCGGCGGGAGCCAACAGCCTACGAGCAGTACTTC. The encoded protein is CSVRREPTAYEQYF. The chain is built from TRBV29-1 and TRBJ2-7, with TRBD2 identical over 7 bases. The CDR3 totals 14 residues. V was pared by 5 bases and J by 2 bases, with 9 bases of the junction left unmatched. Per germline, CDR1 SQVTM and CDR2 ANQGSEA.

This rearrangement joins TRBV5-1 to TRBJ2-3, with TRBD2 matching 8 bases. CDR3 size: 15 residues. Per germline, CDR1 SGHRS and CDR2 YFSETQ. Trimming cost V 2 bases and J 0 bases; bases outside gene matches: 2. For the CDR3, the DNA is TGCGCCAGCAGCTTCACTAGCGGCAGCACAGATACGCAGTATTTT. Translation gives CASSFTSGSTDTQYF.

J is TRBJ2-3 and V is TRBV7-2; a possible D gene is TRBD1 (5 bases). The CDR3 totals 13 residues. Germline values: CDR1 SGHTA, CDR2 FQGNSA. The germline V and J ends were trimmed by 2 bases and 6 bases, with 9 bases remaining between them. The CDR3 loop is CASSLQGRDTQYF. The CDR3 region has the DNA TGTGCCAGCAGCTTACAGGGTCGGGATACGCAGTATTTT.

The V call is TRBV9, the J call TRBJ2-1, with D unclear. This CDR3 is built from 15 residues. Trimming took 4 bases from V and 7 from J, leaving 18 bases between them. Germline CDR1 reads SGDLS; CDR2 reads YYNGEE. CDR3: CASSLTSEFRNEQFF. The CDR3 nucleotides read TGTGCCAGCAGCCTTACGTCGGAGTTCCGTAATGAGCAGTTCTTC.

The CDR3 DNA follows: TGTGCCAGCAGCCTACAGGGGGGCCACGAGCAGTACTTC. This codes for CASSLQGGHEQYF. J is TRBJ2-7 and V is TRBV7-2, with 8 bases that match TRBD1. Germline V gene sequence: CDR1 SGHTA, CDR2 FQGNSA. Trimming removed 5 bases from V and 5 bases from J; junction bases left unmatched: 5. The CDR3 consists of 13 residues.

The chain employs TRBV6-6 and TRBJ1-1; 9 nucleotides line up with TRBD1. The CDR3 covers 14 residues. Germline trimming cut 6 bases from V and 4 bases from J; bases unmatched to any gene: 6. Germline CDR1 reads MNHNY; CDR2 reads SVGAGI (reference sequence). DNA for the CDR3: TGTGCCAGCAGAAAACAGGGGGCTGGCACTGAAGCTTTCTTT. Amino acid sequence: CASRKQGAGTEAFF.

This chain connects TRBV4-3 to TRBJ1-3, with no clear D. From germline, CDR1 is LGHNA and CDR2 YSLEER. CDR3 size: 13 residues. The V end lost 4 bases, the J end lost 4 bases, and 8 bases lay between the germline ends. CDR3 protein: CASSPQEGNTIYF. The DNA of the CDR3 is TGCGCCAGCAGCCCTCAGGAAGGAAACACCATATATTTT.

V and J are TRBV15 and TRBJ1-3; perhaps TRBD1 as D (5 bases). Germline CDR1 reads LNHNV; CDR2 reads YYDKDF (reference sequence). The CDR3 is 16 residues long. V dropped 1 base and J dropped 4 bases, with 14 bases sitting between them. Here the CDR3 reads CATSRVRPGLGNTIYF. The CDR3 DNA follows: TGTGCCACCAGCAGAGTTCGTCCAGGGCTAGGAAACACCATATATTTT.

This chain joins TRBV30 and TRBJ2-1; TRBD2 agrees at 12 bases. Germline assignment: CDR1 GTSNPN and CDR2 SVGIG (reference sequence). The CDR3 has 17 residues. J was trimmed by 4 bases and V by 3 bases; bases with no gene match: 10. The CDR3 coding sequence is TGTGCCTGGAGGGGTAAACTAGCGGGGGGCTTATACAATGAGCAGTTCTTC. Protein product: CAWRGKLAGGLYNEQFF.

This chain joins TRBV5-6 and TRBJ1-5; 8 nucleotides match TRBD1. The V and J ends lost 3 bases and 1 base, in that order; junction bases with no gene match: 6. Germline assignment: CDR1 SGHDT and CDR2 YYEEEE. The CDR3 contains 16 residues. The CDR3, as DNA: TGTGCCAGCAGCTATCGACAGGGGCACAGCAATCAGCCCCAGCATTTT. Translating gives CASSYRQGHSNQPQHF.

CDR3 nucleotide sequence: TGTGCCAGCAGTTTCTGGGGGCGAGACACTGAAGCTTTCTTT. Protein sequence: CASSFWGRDTEAFF. The chain couples TRBV27 to TRBJ1-1; perhaps TRBD1 as D (6 bases). V was pared by 3 bases and J by 3 bases, with 11 bases between. CDR3 size: 14 residues. Germline CDR1 and CDR2: MNHEY and SMNVEV (reference sequence).

CDR3 loop: CAWSVGTGALDSPLHF. The DNA for the CDR3 is TGTGCCTGGAGTGTTGGGACAGGGGCGCTCGATTCACCCCTCCACTTT. V gene TRBV30 combines with J gene TRBJ1-6; 10 bases fit TRBD1. V lost 0 bases and J lost 8; bases outside the gene matches: 7. Looked up from germline, CDR1 is GTSNPN and CDR2 is SVGIG (reference sequence). CDR3 length equals 16 residues.

The chain uses TRBV6-5 and TRBJ1-4, with 8 nucleotides matching TRBD1. CDR3 length equals 15 residues. V lost 5 bases and J lost 6; bases outside the gene matches: 8. The germline CDR1 and CDR2 sequences are MNHEY and SVGAGI. The CDR3 DNA reads TGTGCCAGCAGTCAACAGACAGGGGCGGATGAAAAACTGTTTTTT. It translates to CASSQQTGADEKLFF.

This chain joins TRBV12-5 and TRBJ2-2; the match to TRBD2 covers 10 bases. The CDR3 consists of 15 residues. V lost 7 bases and J lost 7; bases outside the gene matches: 9. Germline CDR1 and CDR2: LGHNT and FRNRAP. The CDR3 nucleotides are TGTGCTAGTGTTATAGCGGGGGGCGTCCACGGGGAGCTGTTTTTT. Translated: CASVIAGGVHGELFF.

CDR3 bases: TGTGCCTGGAGTCTAGGGGGCTACAATGAGCAGTTCTTC. Its translation is CAWSLGGYNEQFF. V gene TRBV30 combines with J gene TRBJ2-1; TRBD1 might be the D (6 bases). V lost 2 bases, J lost 3 bases, and 8 bases lay in between. The V gene's germline CDR1 is GTSNPN and CDR2 SVGIG (reference sequence). The CDR3 covers 13 residues.

This sequence joins TRBV28 and TRBJ2-2; D might be TRBD1 (6 bases). This CDR3 spans 15 amino acids. Trimming removed 4 bases from V and 3 bases from J, with 12 bases in between. Per germline, CDR1 MDHEN and CDR2 SYDVKM. The CDR3 is CASSSADRYTGELFF. In DNA form, the CDR3 reads TGTGCCAGCAGTTCAGCGGACAGATACACCGGGGAGCTGTTTTTT. Based on the CDR3 plus reference TRBV28 and TRBJ2-2, the full variable domain is DVKVTQSSRYLVKRTGEKVFLECVQDMDHENMFWYRQDPGLGLRLIYFSYDVKMKEKGDIPEGYSVSREKKERFSLILESASTNQTSMYLCASSSADRYTGELFFGEGSRLTVL.

The chain couples TRBV6-5 to TRBJ2-7; 7 positions agree with TRBD1. CDR1 and CDR2 from the germline V gene are MNHEY and SVGAGI. CDR3 length equals 15 residues. The J segment lost 0 bases and the V segment lost 5 bases, leaving 7 bases of the junction unmatched. CDR3: CASSPQGDSSYEQYF. The CDR3 DNA sequence: TGTGCCAGCAGTCCCCAGGGGGACAGCTCCTACGAGCAGTACTTC.

This chain uses TRBV14 with TRBJ2-3; 9 nucleotides line up with TRBD2. The germline V gene encodes CDR1 SGHDN and CDR2 FVKESK. The CDR3 runs to 15 residues. V lost 1 base and J lost 7; bases outside the gene matches: 6. CDR3 sequence reads: CASSQGRGGLYTQYF. As DNA, the CDR3 is TGTGCCAGCAGCCAAGGGCGGGGGGGCCTGTATACGCAGTATTTT.

This sequence joins TRBV5-1 and TRBJ1-5; no reliable D call. The CDR3 consists of 13 residues. Germline values: CDR1 SGHRS, CDR2 YFSETQ. V was cut by 0 bases and J by 11 bases, with 12 bases left in between. The CDR3, as DNA: TGCGCCAGCAGCTTGGATGTCAGCGGGACCCAGCATTTT. Protein: CASSLDVSGTQHF.

CDR3 residues: CASSLAPGQGYEQYF. The CDR3, as DNA: TGCGCCAGCAGCTTGGCCCCGGGACAGGGGTACGAGCAGTACTTC. This chain joins TRBV5-1 and TRBJ2-7, with 10 bases identical to TRBD1. V shed 0 bases, J shed 4 bases, and the junction held 4 bases outside the gene matches. CDR3 length equals 15 residues. Germline CDR1 is SGHRS and CDR2 is YFSETQ. The full variable domain, its missing parts supplied by reference TRBV5-1 and TRBJ2-7, is KAGVTQTPRYLIKTRGQQVTLSCSPISGHRSVSWYQQTPGQGLQFLFEYFSETQRNKGNFPGRFSGRQFSNSRSEMNVSTLELGDSALYLCASSLAPGQGYEQYFGPGTRLTVT.

The chain recombines TRBV28 with TRBJ1-5; D unresolved. The ends were cut back, 0 bases at V and 7 bases at J, with 16 bases in the middle. Germline V gene data show CDR1 as MDHEN and CDR2 as SYDVKM. The length of the CDR3 is 16 residues. The chain's CDR3 is CASSLWTGMEGQPQHF. The DNA of the CDR3 is TGTGCCAGCAGTTTATGGACCGGGATGGAGGGACAGCCCCAGCATTTT.

J is TRBJ1-4 and V is TRBV7-8, with 7 bases that match TRBD1. V gave up 1 base and J gave up 1 base; unmatched junction bases: 6. From germline, CDR1 is SGHVS and CDR2 FQNEAQ. CDR3 length: 17 residues. The CDR3 nucleotides are TGTGCCAGCAGCTTAGAGGCAGGGGGTTTAACTAATGAAAAACTGTTTTTT. Translated, it gives CASSLEAGGLTNEKLFF.

This chain links TRBV5-4 with TRBJ2-1; D gene ambiguous. V lost 2 bases and J lost 0, with 12 bases in between. CDR1 and CDR2 from the germline V gene are SGHNT and YYREEE (reference sequence). The CDR3 runs 16 residues. CDR3 loop: CASSLNRAISYNEQFF. The CDR3 DNA sequence: TGTGCCAGCAGCTTAAATAGAGCCATCTCCTACAATGAGCAGTTCTTC.

The chain links TRBV5-1 to TRBJ2-1; 7 nucleotides match TRBD2. V lost 4 bases, J lost 5 bases, and 6 bases stayed unmatched. The CDR3 contains 14 residues. Germline assignment: CDR1 SGHRS and CDR2 YFSETQ. The CDR3 bases are TGCGCCAGCAGCATCAGGCTAGCGGACAATGAGCAGTTCTTC. This translates into CASSIRLADNEQFF.

J is TRBJ1-6 and V is TRBV19; 7 bases fit TRBD1. CDR1 is LNHDA and CDR2 is SQIVND in the germline V gene (reference sequence). This CDR3 has 13 residues. J lost 5 bases, V lost 5 bases, and 0 bases had no gene match. The CDR3 spells CASSGQDNSPLHF. The DNA of the CDR3 is TGTGCCAGTAGTGGACAGGATAATTCACCCCTCCACTTT.

This clone was counted only a few times. The rearrangement joins TRBV5-1 to TRBJ1-4; 9 positions agree with TRBD1. Germline trimming cut 2 bases from V and 8 bases from J; bases unmatched to any gene: 10. From germline, CDR1 is SGHRS and CDR2 YFSETQ. The CDR3 runs 16 residues. The DNA of the CDR3 is TGCGCCAGCAGCTTCCATTCCGGGACAGGGAGGGAAAAACTGTTTTTT. It specifies CASSFHSGTGREKLFF.